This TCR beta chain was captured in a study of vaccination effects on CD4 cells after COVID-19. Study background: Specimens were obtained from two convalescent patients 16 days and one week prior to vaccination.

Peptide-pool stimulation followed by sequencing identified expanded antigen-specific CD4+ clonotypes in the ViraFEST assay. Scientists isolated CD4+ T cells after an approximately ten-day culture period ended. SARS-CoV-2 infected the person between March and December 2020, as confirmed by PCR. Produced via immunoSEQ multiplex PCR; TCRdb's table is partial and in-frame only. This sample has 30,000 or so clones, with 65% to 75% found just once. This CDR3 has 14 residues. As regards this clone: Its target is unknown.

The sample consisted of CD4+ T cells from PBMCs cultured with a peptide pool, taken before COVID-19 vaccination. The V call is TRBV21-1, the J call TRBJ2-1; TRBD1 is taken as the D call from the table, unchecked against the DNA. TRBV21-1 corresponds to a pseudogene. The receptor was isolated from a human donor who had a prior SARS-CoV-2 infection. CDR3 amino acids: CASRVDRDFSEQFF. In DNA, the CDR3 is TGTGCCAGCAGGGTAGACAGGGACTTCAGTGAGCAGTTCTTC.